This passage covers 11 T cell receptor beta chains from one sample sequenced in a study of a mutant IDH1 vaccine in newly diagnosed glioma. TCRdb's table, derived via immunoSEQ multiplex PCR, lists solely in-frame clones and lacks some. The sample lists tens of thousands of clones; 83% were seen once. These receptors have no identified antigens. Time point denoted: week 47, end of study. Vaccine doses each comprised 300 ug of mutant IDH1 20-mer peptide, with topical imiquimod. This material consisted of PBMCs, taken from a glioma patient whose treatment included an IDH1 peptide vaccine. These receptors all stem from a man younger than 40 with glioma.

V gene TRBV28 combines with J gene TRBJ2-5, with 7 bases matching TRBD1. V shed 7 bases, J shed 4 bases, and the junction held 9 bases outside the gene matches. Germline-derived CDR1 and CDR2 are MDHEN and SYDVKM. The CDR3 has 14 residues. This CDR3 is CASIRDRVTETQYF. The CDR3 DNA follows: TGTGCCAGCATAAGGGACAGAGTGACAGAGACCCAGTACTTC.

V is TRBV18 and J is TRBJ1-5; D gene uncertain. The CDR3 loop spans 13 amino acids. Trimming stripped 2 bases from V and 6 bases from J, with 8 bases between. Germline CDR1 reads KGHSH; CDR2 reads LQKENI. This chain's CDR3 is CASSPGAFQPQHF. DNA for the CDR3: TGTGCCAGCTCACCAGGCGCCTTTCAGCCCCAGCATTTT.

This clone has only one observation. This chain joins TRBV4-1 and TRBJ1-6, with TRBD1 matching over 8 bases. The CDR3 has 19 residues. The V gene's germline CDR1 is MGHRA and CDR2 YSYEKL. Trimming at V came to 0 bases and at J to 10 bases, leaving 17 bases not matched to a gene. The DNA of the CDR3 is TGCGCCAGCAGCCAAGATTTTCGGGACAGGCCATCCCCCCGGTCACCCCTCCACTTT. Residues: CASSQDFRDRPSPRSPLHF.

This sequence joins TRBV28 and TRBJ1-4; D is perhaps TRBD1 (5 bases). V lost 6 bases and J lost 5, with 22 bases in between. The CDR3 is 17 residues long. From germline, CDR1 is MDHEN and CDR2 SYDVKM. CDR3 in amino acids: CASRPPPFGGSNEKLFF. Here the CDR3 DNA reads TGTGCCAGCAGACCCCCTCCGTTCGGGGGTTCCAATGAAAAACTGTTTTTT. The complete variable domain, with remaining parts taken from reference TRBV28 and TRBJ1-4, reads DVKVTQSSRYLVKRTGEKVFLECVQDMDHENMFWYRQDPGLGLRLIYFSYDVKMKEKGDIPEGYSVSREKKERFSLILESASTNQTSMYLCASRPPPFGGSNEKLFFGSGTQLSVL.

This clone was observed a single time. The chain joins TRBV5-1 to TRBJ2-7; 9 nucleotides line up with TRBD1. The V gene end was trimmed by 2 bases and the J gene end by 6 bases; junction bases not matched to a gene: 12. This CDR3 is built from 16 residues. Germline V gives CDR1 SGHRS, CDR2 YFSETQ. This CDR3 reads CASSFIPGTGTFEQYF. CDR3 coding DNA: TGCGCCAGCAGCTTTATTCCCGGGACAGGGACGTTCGAGCAGTACTTC.

The rearrangement uses TRBV10-3 and TRBJ1-2; 8 bases fit TRBD1. CDR1 ENHRY and CDR2 SYGVKD come from the germline V gene. J lost 7 bases, V lost 3 bases, and 7 bases had no gene match. This CDR3 is built from 14 residues. CDR3 bases: TGTGCCATCAGTGAAAGAGGACAGGGTGTTGGCTACACCTTC. This codes for CAISERGQGVGYTF.

The chain joins TRBV5-1 to TRBJ2-1; 7 bases map to TRBD2. Germline V gene lookup returns CDR1 SGHRS and CDR2 YFSETQ. This CDR3 has 15 residues. With V trimmed by 1 base and J by 4 bases, 5 bases remained unmatched. The CDR3 protein is CASSLRAGDYNEQFF. Written as DNA, the CDR3 is TGCGCCAGCAGCTTGCGCGCGGGGGATTACAATGAGCAGTTCTTC.

This clone was detected once. The rearrangement uses TRBV7-9 and TRBJ1-5, with D maybe TRBD1 (5 bases). V was pared by 5 bases and J by 5 bases, with 19 bases between. The CDR3 totals 16 residues. Germline V lookup: CDR1 SEHNR, CDR2 FQNEAQ (reference sequence). The CDR3 DNA reads TGTGCCAGCAGCCATGTTTTTGCGGGGCTGGATCAGCCCCAGCATTTT. It translates to CASSHVFAGLDQPQHF.

The chain joins TRBV5-6 to TRBJ2-7, with 7 bases that match TRBD1. The junction had 6 bases not matched to a gene; V was cut back by 5 bases and J by 4 bases. This CDR3 is 13 amino acids long. Germline CDR1 is SGHDT and CDR2 is YYEEEE. CDR3 residues: CASRLGTAYEQYF. As DNA, the CDR3 is TGTGCCAGCAGACTAGGGACAGCATACGAGCAGTACTTC.

The chain employs TRBV5-5 and TRBJ2-7; D might be TRBD1 (6 bases). V gave up 2 bases and J gave up 4 bases, with 7 bases separating them. The germline gives CDR1 SGHKS, CDR2 YYEKEE (reference sequence). The CDR3 length is 12 residues. Here the CDR3 reads CASSFTGYEQYF. CDR3 DNA sequence: TGTGCCAGCAGCTTTACAGGGTACGAGCAGTACTTC. Combining the CDR3 with reference TRBV5-5 and TRBJ2-7 gives the whole variable domain DAGVTQSPTHLIKTRGQQVTLRCSPISGHKSVSWYQQVLGQGPQFIFQYYEKEERGRGNFPDRFSARQFPNYSSELNVNALLLGDSALYLCASSFTGYEQYFGPGTRLTVT.

The gene calls are TRBV4-1 and TRBJ2-7; 8 bases map to TRBD2. V trimming: 1 base; J trimming: 2 bases; junction bases outside the gene matches: 4. In germline, CDR1 is MGHRA, CDR2 YSYEKL. The CDR3 length is 15 residues. This CDR3 reads CASSQVDGGAYEQYF. DNA of the CDR3: TGCGCCAGCAGCCAAGTTGACGGGGGGGCCTACGAGCAGTACTTC.